The T cell receptor (beta chain) described here comes from a study of identical twins. The study's findings and limits: Carriage of fewer insertions was seen in abundant cord blood beta clonotypes, whereas memory repertoires showed none. For out-of-frame beta sequences, excess twin sharing was weaker.

This clonotype was seen a handful of times. Its target is not known. A single record per CDR3 protein comes from TCRdb applying MiXCR to the 5' RACE reads. The sample shows around 550,000 distinct CDR3 sequences, roughly 15% of them seen only once. This CDR3 spans 15 amino acids. Germline V gene lookup returns CDR1 SGHDT and CDR2 YYEEEE. The junction had 5 bases not matched to a gene; V was cut back by 2 bases and J by 2 bases. This same sample was also part of a study on yellow fever vaccine responses in identical twins.

The rearrangement joins TRBV5-6 to TRBJ2-5; 8 nucleotides line up with TRBD1. Sequenced material: CD4+ T cells sorted from blood. The TCR was taken from a woman between 18 and 30 years old in good health. CDR3 nucleotides: TGTGCCAGCAGCTTCGGACAGGGCAGACAAGAGACCCAGTACTTC. This sequence encodes CASSFGQGRQETQYF.